The 14 T cell receptor beta chains below come from one sample, sequenced in a study of cytomegalovirus exposure and HLA in healthy donors. PCR employed 60 Vbeta and 13 Jbeta primers. Produced via immunoSEQ multiplex PCR; TCRdb's table is partial and in-frame only. The data show more than 70,000 clones, and the top ten clones hold about 1.5%. Sequenced input: PBMCs. All receptors come from a woman in her sixties or seventies in good health and CMV-seronegative.

The rearrangement uses TRBV6-4 and TRBJ1-2; no reliable D call. The germline V gene has CDR1 MRHNA and CDR2 SNTAGT. Trimming left V 2 bases short and J 4 bases short, with 26 bases between. CDR3 size: 19 residues. CDR3 sequence reads: CASSDGHQERLVEIYGYTF. CDR3 nucleotide sequence: TGTGCCAGCAGTGACGGCCATCAGGAACGGTTAGTCGAAATCTATGGCTACACCTTC.

The CDR3 protein is CASTPQGTSGEKLFF. The DNA for the CDR3 is TGTGCCAGCACCCCCCAGGGGACGAGTGGTGAAAAACTGTTTTTT. The V call is TRBV7-2, the J call TRBJ1-4; tentatively, D is TRBD1 (6 bases). Trimming removed 7 bases from V and 7 bases from J, with 19 bases in between. CDR3 length equals 15 residues. Germline assignment: CDR1 SGHTA and CDR2 FQGNSA.

The chain is built from TRBV2 and TRBJ1-5, with D uncertain. This CDR3 is 14 amino acids long. CDR1 SNHLY and CDR2 FYNNEI come from the germline V gene. V shed 3 bases and J shed 5 bases, with 11 bases lying between them. The CDR3 here is CASSDWGDYQPQHF. As DNA, the CDR3 is TGTGCCAGCAGTGATTGGGGAGACTATCAGCCCCAGCATTTT. The whole variable domain, remainder taken from reference TRBV2 and TRBJ1-5, is EPEVTQTPSHQVTQMGQEVILRCVPISNHLYFYWYRQILGQKVEFLVSFYNNEISEKSEIFDDQFSVERPDGSNFTLKIRSTKLEDSAMYFCASSDWGDYQPQHFGDGTRLSIL.

The chain recombines TRBV7-9 with TRBJ2-5, with 11 bases lining up with TRBD2. Germline CDR1 SEHNR, CDR2 FQNEAQ (reference sequence). V lost 3 bases, J lost 2 bases, and 5 bases stayed unmatched. CDR3 length equals 16 residues. The CDR3 is CASSFYGTSGQETQYF. For the CDR3, the DNA is TGTGCCAGCAGCTTTTACGGGACTAGCGGACAAGAGACCCAGTACTTC. The full variable domain, with the rest looked up from reference TRBV7-9 and TRBJ2-5, is DTGVSQNPRHKITKRGQNVTFRCDPISEHNRLYWYRQTLGQGPEFLTYFQNEAQLEKSRLLSDRFSAERPKGSFSTLEIQRTEQGDSAMYLCASSFYGTSGQETQYFGPGTRLLVL.

This sequence joins TRBV29-1 and TRBJ2-3; 7 bases map to TRBD2. From germline, CDR1 is SQVTM and CDR2 ANQGSEA. There are 14 residues in the CDR3. The CDR3 nucleotides are TGCACCATAAGACTAGCCCGTAGCACAGATACGCAGTATTTT. Amino acid sequence: CTIRLARSTDTQYF.

This CDR3 reads CATSRDPSPNEKLFF. In nucleotides, the CDR3 is TGTGCCACCAGCAGAGATCCCAGTCCTAATGAAAAACTGTTTTTT. The chain carries TRBV15 and TRBJ1-4; D not resolved. Trimming left V 0 bases short and J 3 bases short, with 8 bases between. The CDR3 contains 15 residues. In germline, CDR1 is LNHNV, CDR2 YYDKDF (reference sequence).

The chain uses TRBV5-1 and TRBJ2-7; maybe TRBD1 (5 bases). V lost 0 bases to trimming and J lost 11 bases, with 15 bases between them. The length of the CDR3 is 13 residues. Germline V gene sequence: CDR1 SGHRS, CDR2 YFSETQ. The CDR3 sequence: CASSLEGRTMKYF. As DNA, the CDR3 is TGCGCCAGCAGCTTGGAGGGGCGTACGATGAAGTACTTC.

This chain joins TRBV7-9 and TRBJ1-1; 10 nucleotides match TRBD1. The CDR3 loop spans 17 amino acids. The V segment lost 5 bases and the J segment 5 bases; nucleotides outside the gene matches: 14. In germline, CDR1 is SEHNR, CDR2 FQNEAQ (reference sequence). The CDR3 sequence is CASSRPRGTGASTEAFF. The CDR3, as DNA: TGTGCCAGCAGCCGGCCACGTGGGACAGGGGCTTCTACTGAAGCTTTCTTT.

The chain recombines TRBV28 with TRBJ1-3; D may be TRBD1 (5 bases). The V end lost 5 bases, the J end lost 2 bases, and 13 bases lay between the germline ends. This CDR3 has 15 residues. CDR1 and CDR2 (germline): MDHEN, SYDVKM. Here the CDR3 reads CASSPPTETGNTIYF. The CDR3 DNA is TGTGCCAGCAGTCCCCCGACAGAAACTGGAAACACCATATATTTT.

The rearrangement uses TRBV5-8 and TRBJ2-1, with TRBD2 matching 7 bases. CDR1 and CDR2 from the germline V gene are SGHTS and YDEGEE. V lost 6 bases, J lost 4 bases, and 7 bases stayed unmatched. The CDR3 is made up of 14 amino acids. The CDR3 DNA is TGTGCCAGCACTCGGCCGGGAGGATACAATGAGCAGTTCTTC. Translating it yields CASTRPGGYNEQFF.

This chain uses TRBV28 with TRBJ2-7, with 9 positions matching TRBD1. The CDR3 runs to 14 residues. Germline values: CDR1 MDHEN, CDR2 SYDVKM. Trimming cost V 3 bases and J 2 bases; bases outside gene matches: 2. The CDR3 DNA is TGTGCCAGCAGTTTCGGACAGGGGCCCTACGAGCAGTACTTC. Protein sequence: CASSFGQGPYEQYF. The full variable domain, in which reference TRBV28 and TRBJ2-7 provide the parts outside the CDR3, is DVKVTQSSRYLVKRTGEKVFLECVQDMDHENMFWYRQDPGLGLRLIYFSYDVKMKEKGDIPEGYSVSREKKERFSLILESASTNQTSMYLCASSFGQGPYEQYFGPGTRLTVT.

The genes are TRBV6-5 and TRBJ1-2, with TRBD1 identical over 9 bases. Trimming took 7 bases from V and 4 from J; bases not matched to a gene: 10. The CDR3 runs to 15 residues. Germline V lookup: CDR1 MNHEY, CDR2 SVGAGI. The CDR3 reads CASTRTGQGSYGYTF. The CDR3 DNA sequence: TGTGCCAGCACCAGAACGGGACAGGGATCCTATGGCTACACCTTC.

The chain couples TRBV2 to TRBJ2-5; D is perhaps TRBD1 (6 bases). The V gene lost 3 bases and the J gene lost 5 bases, with 13 bases spanning the gap. CDR3 length equals 14 residues. Germline V gene lookup returns CDR1 SNHLY and CDR2 FYNNEI. The CDR3 DNA reads as TGTGCCAGCAGTGATTTGGGGGCTGGGGAGACCCAGTACTTC. This translates into CASSDLGAGETQYF.

This chain uses TRBV9 with TRBJ2-3; 10 bases align to TRBD2. Germline trimming cut 2 bases from V and 2 bases from J; bases unmatched to any gene: 5. This CDR3 is 16 amino acids long. Germline V gene lookup returns CDR1 SGDLS and CDR2 YYNGEE. CDR3 in DNA: TGTGCCAGCAGCGTGTTAGCGGGAGGCCTCACAGATACGCAGTATTTT. Encoded protein: CASSVLAGGLTDTQYF.